Shown below are 30 T cell receptor beta chains from a single sample sequenced in a study of OX40 agonist ivuxolimab in advanced cancers. The repertoire was sequenced with immunoSEQ multiplex PCR; TCRdb's copy has only in-frame clones and lacks some. The table includes under 75,000 clones, approximately 91% detected once. The sequencing here drew on CD4+ or CD8+ T cells sorted from blood, taken in a trial of the OX40 agonist ivuxolimab. Receptors originate from an adult with an advanced solid tumor such as melanoma, head and neck, liver or kidney cancer.

This chain uses TRBV5-4 with TRBJ2-3; D is perhaps TRBD2 (5 bases). Germline values: CDR1 SGHNT, CDR2 YYREEE (reference sequence). Between the trimmed V and J ends, which lost 3 bases and 4 bases, there was a span of 18 bases. CDR3 size: 16 residues. CDR3 protein: CASSSPSSPGPDTQYF. The CDR3, as DNA: TGTGCCAGCAGCTCCCCTAGCTCCCCGGGCCCAGATACGCAGTATTTT.

The CDR3 DNA follows: TGTGCCAGTAGTGCAGAGCGGGGGCTCCGCAATGAGCAGTTCTTC. This sequence encodes CASSAERGLRNEQFF. The chain links TRBV19 to TRBJ2-1; 8 bases are a match to TRBD2. J gave up 6 bases and V 5 bases, and 9 bases lay outside the gene matches. The length of the CDR3 is 15 residues. Per the germline V gene, CDR1 is LNHDA and CDR2 is SQIVND (reference sequence).

This clone is labeled medium-sized. The V call is TRBV27, the J call TRBJ2-3; perhaps TRBD1 as D (7 bases). The CDR3 is made up of 16 amino acids. The germline V gene encodes CDR1 MNHEY and CDR2 SMNVEV (reference sequence). V lost 5 bases and J lost 5, with 20 bases in between. CDR3 sequence reads: CASSPHQGGDEDTQYF. The CDR3 nucleotides read TGTGCCAGCAGTCCCCACCAGGGGGGCGATGAAGATACGCAGTATTTT.

The chain joins TRBV5-4 to TRBJ2-5, with D possibly TRBD2 on 6 matching bases. This CDR3 has 13 amino acids. V was clipped by 5 bases and J by 5 bases, with 13 bases between them. Germline V lookup: CDR1 SGHNT, CDR2 YYREEE (reference sequence). The CDR3 protein is CASRTSWEETQYF. The CDR3 nucleotides read TGTGCCAGCAGAACTAGCTGGGAGGAGACCCAGTACTTC.

The chain combines TRBV12-2 with TRBJ2-7; the D segment call TRBD1 is taken from the table without a DNA check. TRBV12-2 is reported as a pseudogene. This CDR3 spans 15 amino acids. CDR3 nucleotides: TGTGCAAGTCGCCTACCCGGACAGCTCTCCTACGAGCAGTACTTC. Amino acid sequence: CASRLPGQLSYEQYF.

By frequency in the sample, this clone is medium-sized. The V gene is TRBV7-9, the J gene TRBJ2-7; no clear D gene. V dropped 1 base and J dropped 3 bases, with 10 bases sitting between them. This CDR3 contains 14 residues. Germline-derived CDR1 and CDR2 are SEHNR and FQNEAQ (reference sequence). The CDR3 DNA is TGTGCCAGCAGCTTAGATCCCAGGCTCTACGAGCAGTACTTC. Its translation is CASSLDPRLYEQYF.

Written as DNA, the CDR3 is TGTGCCAGCACCTCTCAGCTAGCGGGAGTTTCTGGGGAGCTGTTTTTT. Translation gives CASTSQLAGVSGELFF. V gene TRBV27 combines with J gene TRBJ2-2; 10 bases agree with TRBD2. This CDR3 has 16 residues. The germline V gene has CDR1 MNHEY and CDR2 SMNVEV (reference sequence). Germline trimming cut 7 bases from V and 8 bases from J; bases unmatched to any gene: 13.

The CDR3 region is CASSTWTSGRTYNEQFF. DNA for the CDR3: TGTGCCAGCAGCACATGGACTAGCGGGAGGACCTACAATGAGCAGTTCTTC. V usage is TRBV9 and J usage is TRBJ2-1, with 14 bases lining up with TRBD2. The germline V gene encodes CDR1 SGDLS and CDR2 YYNGEE. The trim removed 4 bases at V and 2 bases at J, leaving 5 bases unmatched. The CDR3 consists of 17 residues.

V and J are TRBV27 and TRBJ2-1; 15 nucleotides line up with TRBD2. The CDR3 runs to 19 residues. Germline loops: CDR1 MNHEY, CDR2 SMNVEV (reference sequence). After removal of 1 base from V and 0 bases from J, the junction contained 4 bases not matched to a gene. The CDR3 loop is CASSLYGLAGGPSYNEQFF. CDR3 DNA: TGTGCCAGCAGTTTATATGGACTAGCGGGAGGGCCCTCCTACAATGAGCAGTTCTTC.

This chain uses TRBV27 with TRBJ1-5; TRBD1 matches 7 bases. Germline CDR1 and CDR2: MNHEY and SMNVEV (reference sequence). This CDR3 region has 14 residues. With 3 bases clipped from V and 3 bases from J, the junction kept 2 bases outside the gene matches. CDR3: CASSFGTDNQPQHF. CDR3 coding DNA: TGTGCCAGCAGTTTTGGGACAGACAATCAGCCCCAGCATTTT.

V is TRBV11-3 and J is TRBJ2-6, with a possible D match to TRBD1 (5 bases). V lost 5 bases and J lost 0, with 11 bases in between. The germline CDR1 and CDR2 sequences are SGHNT and YENEEA. The CDR3 length is 16 residues. The DNA of the CDR3 is TGTGCCAGCAGCCCAGGACAATACTCTGGGGCCAACGTCCTGACTTTC. Translated: CASSPGQYSGANVLTF.

The V call is TRBV2, the J call TRBJ1-1; D is possibly TRBD1 (5 bases). V lost 3 bases to trimming and J lost 2 bases, with 7 bases between them. The CDR3 covers 13 residues. CDR1 SNHLY and CDR2 FYNNEI come from the germline V gene. The CDR3 here is CASSDRANTEAFF. The CDR3 nucleotides are TGTGCCAGCAGTGACAGGGCTAACACTGAAGCTTTCTTT.

The rearrangement uses TRBV11-3 and TRBJ1-2; possible D gene TRBD1, 5 bases. The ends were cut back, 2 bases at V and 2 bases at J, with 6 bases in the middle. Germline V gene lookup returns CDR1 SGHNT and CDR2 YENEEA. This CDR3 has 13 amino acids. Here the CDR3 reads CASSLQGNYGYTF. Here the CDR3 DNA reads TGTGCCAGCAGCTTACAGGGAAACTATGGCTACACCTTC.

A note on this clone: The same CDR3 can be traced to other DNA sequences in this sample. The V gene is TRBV9, the J gene TRBJ2-7, with D uncertain. This CDR3 is built from 13 residues. V was pared by 0 bases and J by 0 bases, with 4 bases between. Germline CDR1 is SGDLS and CDR2 is YYNGEE. Here the CDR3 DNA reads TGTGCCAGCAGCGTAGGAACCTCCTACGAGCAGTACTTC. Protein sequence: CASSVGTSYEQYF.

The rearrangement uses TRBV27 and TRBJ2-1, with TRBD1 identical over 8 bases. The CDR3 covers 14 residues. Germline V gene sequence: CDR1 MNHEY, CDR2 SMNVEV (reference sequence). Losses at the gene ends were 3 bases for V and 8 bases for J; bases not matched to a gene: 6. The CDR3 spells CASSFADRVYEQFF. The CDR3 DNA follows: TGTGCCAGCAGTTTCGCGGACAGGGTCTATGAGCAGTTCTTC.

This chain connects TRBV7-6 to TRBJ2-5, with 8 positions matching TRBD1. The germline V gene encodes CDR1 SGHVS and CDR2 FNYEAQ. The CDR3 runs 15 residues. V trimming: 4 bases; J trimming: 5 bases; junction bases outside the gene matches: 9. CDR3: CASSSDRASWETQYF. CDR3 nucleotide sequence: TGTGCCAGCAGCTCGGACAGGGCTTCGTGGGAGACCCAGTACTTC.

The chain joins TRBV10-3 to TRBJ2-1; the match to TRBD2 covers 14 bases. The CDR3 consists of 18 residues. Per germline, CDR1 ENHRY and CDR2 SYGVKD. J was trimmed by 4 bases and V by 0 bases; bases with no gene match: 5. The CDR3, as DNA: TGTGCCATCAGTGAGTCTGGACTAGCGGGAGGAGGGTACAATGAGCAGTTCTTC. It specifies CAISESGLAGGGYNEQFF.

The genes are TRBV13 and TRBJ2-1, with no clear D. This CDR3 has 16 amino acids. V lost 0 bases and J lost 2, with 11 bases in between. Germline CDR1 reads PRHDT; CDR2 reads FYEKMQ (reference sequence). This chain's CDR3 is CASSLGMTQTYNEQFF. The DNA of the CDR3 is TGTGCCAGCAGCTTAGGGATGACCCAAACCTACAATGAGCAGTTCTTC.

This chain uses TRBV25-1 with TRBJ1-2; 7 positions match TRBD1. V lost 4 bases, J lost 6 bases, and 8 bases stayed unmatched. Germline lookup yields CDR1 MGHDK and CDR2 SYGVNS. The length of the CDR3 is 14 residues. Written as DNA, the CDR3 is TGTGCCAGCAGTGCCTCCACAGGGGTGGATGGCTACACCTTC. This gives the protein CASSASTGVDGYTF.

This rearrangement joins TRBV9 to TRBJ2-3, with TRBD2 matching 8 bases. The CDR3 extends over 17 amino acids. V gave up 4 bases and J gave up 1 base; unmatched junction bases: 11. Germline V gene sequence: CDR1 SGDLS, CDR2 YYNGEE. The CDR3 DNA sequence: TGTGCCAGCAGCCATATGAAAGCGGGAGAAGGCACAGATACGCAGTATTTT. Encoded protein: CASSHMKAGEGTDTQYF.

The chain uses TRBV6-5 and TRBJ2-1; D is unresolved. The germline gives CDR1 MNHEY, CDR2 SVGAGI. V was trimmed by 4 bases and J by 9 bases, leaving 13 bases between them. The CDR3 has 13 amino acids. CDR3 amino acids: CASSSSTTSEQFF. In DNA, the CDR3 is TGTGCCAGCAGTTCCTCCACTACGAGTGAGCAGTTCTTC.

This sequence joins TRBV11-3 and TRBJ1-3; D is undetermined. This CDR3 region has 10 residues. The germline gives CDR1 SGHNT, CDR2 YENEEA. Trimming took 1 base from V and 12 from J, leaving 4 bases between them. The CDR3 reads CASSLVLIYF. The DNA of the CDR3 is TGTGCCAGCAGCTTAGTTCTCATATATTTT.

This clone has at least ten counts. The V and J genes are TRBV7-2 and TRBJ2-1, with 8 bases matching TRBD1. Germline loops: CDR1 SGHTA, CDR2 FQGNSA. The CDR3 is 15 amino acids. The ends lost 2 bases at V and 8 bases at J; junction bases unmatched: 8. CDR3 nucleotide sequence: TGTGCCAGCAGCTTACCAGCGGACAGGGACTATGAGCAGTTCTTC. It specifies CASSLPADRDYEQFF.

The rearrangement links TRBV4-1 to TRBJ2-5; 16 bases fit TRBD2. Germline CDR1 is MGHRA and CDR2 is YSYEKL. CDR3 length: 16 residues. The V gene end was trimmed by 4 bases and the J gene end by 5 bases; junction bases not matched to a gene: 4. This CDR3 is CASSPGLAGGWETQYF. The CDR3, as DNA: TGCGCCAGCAGCCCGGGACTAGCGGGAGGGTGGGAGACCCAGTACTTC.

The chain has TRBV6-5 and TRBJ2-7; a possible D gene is TRBD1 (6 bases). Trimming pared 2 bases from V and 7 bases from J, leaving 12 bases between. The CDR3 loop spans 13 amino acids. From germline, CDR1 is MNHEY and CDR2 SVGAGI. The CDR3 DNA is TGTGCCAGCAGTTACCAGGGGACGAGAGAGCAGTACTTC. Amino acids: CASSYQGTREQYF.

The V call is TRBV27, the J call TRBJ1-2; 11 nucleotides match TRBD1. The CDR3 has 15 residues. The germline V gene has CDR1 MNHEY and CDR2 SMNVEV (reference sequence). The J segment lost 4 bases and the V segment lost 4 bases, leaving 5 bases of the junction unmatched. CDR3 in amino acids: CASSWGTGGFYGYTF. CDR3 nucleotides: TGTGCCAGCAGTTGGGGGACAGGGGGGTTCTATGGCTACACCTTC.

This rearrangement joins TRBV2 to TRBJ2-1, with TRBD2 matching 13 bases. The V segment lost 5 bases and the J segment 10 bases; nucleotides outside the gene matches: 11. Germline V gene lookup returns CDR1 SNHLY and CDR2 FYNNEI. This CDR3 has 16 residues. The CDR3: CASSSSGTSGTDEQFF. The CDR3 coding sequence is TGTGCCAGCAGTTCCTCCGGGACTAGCGGGACGGACGAGCAGTTCTTC.

Only one count was recorded for this clone. The genes are TRBV9 and TRBJ2-5, with D unclear. The germline gives CDR1 SGDLS, CDR2 YYNGEE. V lost 0 bases to trimming and J lost 3 bases, with 3 bases between them. The CDR3 totals 12 residues. CDR3 in DNA: TGTGCCAGCAGCGTAGGGGAAGAGACCCAGTACTTC. Translated, it gives CASSVGEETQYF.

In this sample, this clone turned up once. This rearrangement joins TRBV4-3 to TRBJ1-2; no reliable D call. With 0 bases removed from V and 2 bases from J, the gap between germline ends came to 10 bases. The germline CDR1 and CDR2 sequences are LGHNA and YSLEER. The CDR3 length is 15 residues. DNA for the CDR3: TGCGCCAGCAGCCAAGAGTATGTAGGGAACTATGGCTACACCTTC. Translated, it gives CASSQEYVGNYGYTF.

V usage is TRBV7-2 and J usage is TRBJ1-4, with D unclear. CDR1 and CDR2 from the germline V gene are SGHTA and FQGNSA. There are 12 residues in the CDR3. V was pared by 5 bases and J by 15 bases, with 16 bases between. The chain's CDR3 is CASSIGPVGVFF. In DNA form, the CDR3 reads TGTGCCAGCAGCATAGGACCGGTTGGGGTGTTTTTT.